One and the same sample provided the 25 T cell receptor beta chains below, sequenced in a study of shared clonotypes between healthy human individuals. Sequenced by immunoSEQ multiplex PCR; TCRdb stores in-frame clones only, minus some. The sample consists of approximately 2.5 million clones, around 90% of them appearing once. Sequencing was done on a sample of naive CD4+ T cells sorted from blood. Subset given: CD45RA+ positively selected. The origin of the receptors is a man aged 18 to 29 in good health.

The rearrangement links TRBV10-1 to TRBJ2-2; D gene ambiguous. Trimming took 4 bases from V and 4 from J, leaving 10 bases between them. There are 14 residues in the CDR3. Germline values: CDR1 WNHNN, CDR2 SYGVQD (reference sequence). The CDR3 loop is CASSAGSGTGELFF. CDR3 nucleotides: TGCGCCAGCAGTGCTGGCTCGGGCACCGGGGAGCTGTTTTTT.

The rearrangement links TRBV18 to TRBJ2-5, with a possible D match to TRBD1 (5 bases). From germline, CDR1 is KGHSH and CDR2 LQKENI. Trimming took off 6 bases at V and 1 base at J, with 21 bases between the two ends. The CDR3 has 17 residues. The CDR3: CASSMKGHRSSQETQYF. In nucleotides, the CDR3 is TGTGCCAGCTCCATGAAGGGGCACAGGAGCTCCCAAGAGACCCAGTACTTC. The full variable domain, completed using reference TRBV18 and TRBJ2-5, is NAGVMQNPRHLVRRRGQEARLRCSPMKGHSHVYWYRQLPEEGLKFMVYLQKENIIDESGMPKERFSAEFPKEGPSILRIQQVVRGDSAAYFCASSMKGHRSSQETQYFGPGTRLLVL.

The rearrangement uses TRBV5-4 and TRBJ1-1; no definite D call. The germline V gene has CDR1 SGHNT and CDR2 YYREEE (reference sequence). V lost 0 bases and J lost 1, with 10 bases in between. The CDR3 sequence is 15 residues long. The CDR3 DNA is TGTGCCAGCAGCTTGGCCATAGGAGGGAACACTGAAGCTTTCTTT. Translation gives CASSLAIGGNTEAFF. Drawing the rest from reference TRBV5-4 and TRBJ1-1, the complete variable domain is ETGVTQSPTHLIKTRGQQVTLRCSSQSGHNTVSWYQQALGQGPQFIFQYYREEENGRGNFPPRFSGLQFPNYSSELNVNALELDDSALYLCASSLAIGGNTEAFFGQGTRLTVV.

The chain couples TRBV18 to TRBJ2-7, with 8 bases fitting TRBD2. The V gene end was trimmed by 5 bases and the J gene end by 0 bases; junction bases not matched to a gene: 9. Germline V CDR1 and CDR2: KGHSH, LQKENI. The length of the CDR3 is 16 residues. For the CDR3, the DNA is TGTGCCAGCTCAGGAATAAGCGGGGGAGGCTCCTACGAGCAGTACTTC. Amino acids: CASSGISGGGSYEQYF.

The CDR3 sequence is CASSLGQIMDEKLFF. The DNA for the CDR3 is TGTGCCAGCAGCTTAGGGCAAATAATGGACGAAAAACTGTTTTTT. This chain joins TRBV5-6 and TRBJ1-4; D is unresolved. The ends were cut back, 2 bases at V and 8 bases at J, with 16 bases in the middle. The CDR3 consists of 15 residues. Germline CDR1 SGHDT, CDR2 YYEEEE.

The chain recombines TRBV18 with TRBJ2-5; D gene unclear. Germline V gene sequence: CDR1 KGHSH, CDR2 LQKENI. The CDR3 extends over 13 amino acids. Trimming left V 3 bases short and J 1 base short, with 6 bases between. CDR3 in amino acids: CASSPVPQETQYF. CDR3 sequence (DNA): TGTGCCAGCTCACCGGTACCCCAAGAGACCCAGTACTTC. The full variable domain, in which reference TRBV18 and TRBJ2-5 provide the parts outside the CDR3, is NAGVMQNPRHLVRRRGQEARLRCSPMKGHSHVYWYRQLPEEGLKFMVYLQKENIIDESGMPKERFSAEFPKEGPSILRIQQVVRGDSAAYFCASSPVPQETQYFGPGTRLLVL.

The chain is built from TRBV30 and TRBJ2-5; 11 nucleotides align to TRBD2. The V gene end was trimmed by 8 bases and the J gene end by 5 bases; junction bases not matched to a gene: 16. CDR3 size: 16 residues. Germline CDR1 and CDR2: GTSNPN and SVGIG (reference sequence). The CDR3 reads CAQSPGLAGGGETQYF. The CDR3 DNA reads TGTGCCCAGAGTCCGGGTCTAGCGGGAGGAGGGGAGACCCAGTACTTC.

The V call is TRBV9, the J call TRBJ2-1, with 9 nucleotides matching TRBD2. Germline values: CDR1 SGDLS, CDR2 YYNGEE. V shed 1 base, J shed 4 bases, and the junction held 6 bases outside the gene matches. The CDR3 runs 16 residues. As DNA, the CDR3 is TGTGCCAGCAGCGTACTTGGAGCGGGGGGATACAATGAGCAGTTCTTC. Its translation is CASSVLGAGGYNEQFF.

The rearrangement uses TRBV6-6 and TRBJ2-2; D might be TRBD2 (5 bases). The V end was cut by 1 base, the J end by 6 bases, with 12 bases between. CDR1 is MNHNY, CDR2 SVGAGI, per germline (reference sequence). This CDR3 is built from 15 residues. The CDR3 DNA follows: TGTGCCAGCAGTTACTGGGCCATCGGGGCCGGGGAGCTGTTTTTT. It specifies CASSYWAIGAGELFF.

This chain uses TRBV6-5 with TRBJ2-5, with D perhaps TRBD1 (5 bases). CDR3 length: 14 amino acids. Germline V lookup: CDR1 MNHEY, CDR2 SVGAGI. V lost 5 bases to trimming and J lost 0 bases, with 10 bases between them. The CDR3: CASSAQANQETQYF. The CDR3, as DNA: TGTGCCAGCAGTGCACAGGCTAACCAAGAGACCCAGTACTTC.

The chain joins TRBV18 to TRBJ2-3; D ambiguous. V gave up 2 bases and J gave up 4 bases, with 13 bases separating them. Per germline, CDR1 KGHSH and CDR2 LQKENI. The CDR3 loop spans 15 amino acids. The CDR3 nucleotides are TGTGCCAGCTCACCAGCTACCACCCCCGCAGATACGCAGTATTTT. Its translation is CASSPATTPADTQYF.

V gene TRBV28 combines with J gene TRBJ2-1; no clear D gene. The CDR3 consists of 12 residues. Germline assignment: CDR1 MDHEN and CDR2 SYDVKM. The V end was cut by 7 bases, the J end by 9 bases, with 13 bases between. CDR3 loop: CASNPFFGEQFF. In nucleotides, the CDR3 is TGTGCCAGCAACCCCTTCTTTGGTGAGCAGTTCTTC.

The J gene is TRBJ1-1, the V gene TRBV20-1; D ambiguous. The CDR3 is 11 amino acids. Germline V lookup: CDR1 DFQATT, CDR2 SNEGSKA (reference sequence). Trimming cost V 4 bases and J 9 bases, with 12 bases left between them. The CDR3 DNA sequence: TGCAGTGCTAAGCCCAGGACCCAAGCTTTCTTT. Translated, it gives CSAKPRTQAFF.

The CDR3 sequence is CASSPSDRRNTEAFF. The CDR3 bases are TGTGCCAGCAGTCCATCGGACAGAAGGAACACTGAAGCTTTCTTT. The gene calls are TRBV27 and TRBJ1-1; TRBD1 is a possible D gene (6 bases). Trimming left V 5 bases short and J 1 base short, with 14 bases between. Germline CDR1 and CDR2: MNHEY and SMNVEV (reference sequence). The CDR3 length is 15 residues.

The CDR3 region is CASSYAAGSGGFYEQYF. The CDR3, as DNA: TGTGCCAGCAGTTATGCGGCCGGTTCAGGCGGATTCTACGAGCAGTACTTC. This chain uses TRBV7-6 with TRBJ2-7; no definite D call. Looked up from germline, CDR1 is SGHVS and CDR2 is FNYEAQ. Trimming stripped 6 bases from V and 3 bases from J, with 24 bases between. The CDR3 sequence is 17 residues long.

Points on this clone: The identical CDR3 is also encoded by other nucleotide sequences in the sample. The V gene is TRBV5-1, the J gene TRBJ2-5, with D perhaps matching TRBD1 or TRBD2 (6 bases each). The CDR3 runs to 13 residues. The germline gives CDR1 SGHRS, CDR2 YFSETQ. Trimming took 2 bases from V and 4 from J, leaving 9 bases between them. The CDR3 sequence: CASSLEGGETQYF. CDR3 coding DNA: TGCGCCAGCAGCTTAGAGGGGGGAGAGACCCAGTACTTC.

Points on this clone: Within the sample, other DNA sequences also encode this same CDR3. The V gene is TRBV7-9, the J gene TRBJ1-2; D ambiguous. Trimming cost V 2 bases and J 2 bases, with 9 bases left between them. The CDR3 is 14 amino acids. CDR1 SEHNR and CDR2 FQNEAQ come from the germline V gene (reference sequence). The CDR3 DNA is TGTGCCAGCAGCTTATTTGGTCTGAACTATGGCTACACCTTC. Amino acids: CASSLFGLNYGYTF.

For this clone: A read error may produce the germline difference seen at one junction end. The chain links TRBV7-7 to TRBJ2-3; D possibly corresponds to TRBD2 (6 bases). In germline, CDR1 is SSHAT, CDR2 FNYEAQ (reference sequence). The CDR3 extends over 14 amino acids. CDR3 region: CASSLDGSADTQYF. The CDR3, as DNA: TGTGCTAGCAGCTTAGACGGGAGTGCAGATACGCAGTATTTT.

The rearrangement joins TRBV5-1 to TRBJ1-1, with D uncertain. V lost 0 bases and J lost 5, with 14 bases in between. The germline V gene encodes CDR1 SGHRS and CDR2 YFSETQ. This CDR3 spans 15 amino acids. In DNA, the CDR3 is TGCGCCAGCAGCTTGGAGTGGGGAGTTAGAACTGAAGCTTTCTTT. Translated: CASSLEWGVRTEAFF. Based on the CDR3 plus reference TRBV5-1 and TRBJ1-1, the full variable domain is KAGVTQTPRYLIKTRGQQVTLSCSPISGHRSVSWYQQTPGQGLQFLFEYFSETQRNKGNFPGRFSGRQFSNSRSEMNVSTLELGDSALYLCASSLEWGVRTEAFFGQGTRLTVV.

This clone was recorded a few times. The chain carries TRBV6-5 and TRBJ1-1; D gene unclear. Germline V lookup: CDR1 MNHEY, CDR2 SVGAGI. The CDR3 spans 13 residues. V dropped 5 bases and J dropped 5 bases, with 12 bases sitting between them. The CDR3 region is CASSRQPRTEAFF. In DNA, the CDR3 is TGTGCCAGCAGTCGACAACCAAGGACTGAAGCTTTCTTT.

The gene calls are TRBV29-1 and TRBJ2-7; D possibly uses TRBD1 or TRBD2 (5 bases each). The germline V gene has CDR1 SQVTM and CDR2 ANQGSEA. There are 12 residues in the CDR3. V gave up 7 bases and J gave up 0 bases, with 10 bases separating them. The CDR3 reads CSGRDGSYEQYF. CDR3 coding DNA: TGCAGCGGCCGGGACGGCTCCTACGAGCAGTACTTC.

This clone was seen a few times. The gene calls are TRBV9 and TRBJ1-5; the D is unclear. Trimming stripped 4 bases from V and 9 bases from J, with 8 bases between. The germline V gene has CDR1 SGDLS and CDR2 YYNGEE. The CDR3 consists of 11 residues. The CDR3 bases are TGTGCCAGCAGCCTCCGAGCGCCCCAGCATTTT. Residues: CASSLRAPQHF. The full variable domain, rest sourced from reference TRBV9 and TRBJ1-5, is DSGVTQTPKHLITATGQRVTLRCSPRSGDLSVYWYQQSLDQGLQFLIQYYNGEERAKGNILERFSAQQFPDLHSELNLSSLELGDSALYFCASSLRAPQHFGDGTRLSIL.

This clone was detected only once. The V and J genes are TRBV19 and TRBJ2-3; a weak D match, TRBD2 (5 bases). V lost 6 bases to trimming and J lost 3 bases, with 19 bases between them. This CDR3 has 16 amino acids. CDR1 and CDR2 (germline): LNHDA, SQIVND (reference sequence). CDR3 bases: TGTGCCAGTAGAACACGAGCGGACCGTATGACAGATACGCAGTATTTT. Translation: CASRTRADRMTDTQYF.

This chain uses TRBV15 with TRBJ2-5, with D perhaps given as TRBD1 or TRBD2 (5 bases each). TRBJ2-7 matches the DNA end more closely, so the J call is doubtful. Germline-derived CDR1 and CDR2 are LNHNV and YYDKDF (reference sequence). This CDR3 comprises 12 residues. CDR3 in amino acids: CATSRVGGEQYF. The DNA of the CDR3 is TGTGCCACCAGCAGAGTTGGGGGCGAGCAGTACTTC.

This chain connects TRBV15 to TRBJ2-5, with a weak D call TRBD1 (6 bases). The CDR3 spans 17 residues. V dropped 3 bases and J dropped 0 bases, with 17 bases sitting between them. The germline CDR1 and CDR2 sequences are LNHNV and YYDKDF (reference sequence). For the CDR3, the DNA is TGTGCCACCAGCAGTACCGGGACACCAGGGTACCAAGAGACCCAGTACTTC. Translation gives CATSSTGTPGYQETQYF.